The 20 T cell receptor beta chains in this list originate from one sample, sequenced in a study of sequential checkpoint blockade in melanoma. The treatment: randomized to nivolumab then ipilimumab (arm A) or the reverse (arm B). The table came from immunoSEQ multiplex PCR; TCRdb's copy has only in-frame clones and leaves some out. The profile covers some 9,200 clones, with approximately 25% appearing a single time and 9.5% to 12% taken by the ten largest. This sample comprised tumor tissue (inferred from file names), obtained from a patient given nivolumab and ipilimumab in sequence. These receptors all come from a human donor with melanoma.

V and J are TRBV10-3 and TRBJ2-1; D perhaps matches TRBD2 (6 bases). CDR1 is ENHRY, CDR2 SYGVKD, per germline. CDR3 length: 17 residues. V lost 1 base and J 6 bases, leaving 19 bases between the germline ends. CDR3 region: CAISEFGGASGVNEQFF. CDR3 coding DNA: TGTGCCATCAGTGAGTTTGGCGGGGCCTCCGGTGTCAATGAGCAGTTCTTC.

The chain joins TRBV11-3 to TRBJ2-2, with 9 positions matching TRBD2. Trimming at V came to 5 bases and at J to 7 bases, leaving 8 bases not matched to a gene. The germline CDR1 and CDR2 sequences are SGHNT and YENEEA. This CDR3 region has 15 residues. CDR3 protein: CASSQAPSGIGELFF. CDR3 in DNA: TGTGCCAGCAGCCAAGCCCCTAGCGGGATCGGGGAGCTGTTTTTT.

This clone appeared a few times. The V call is TRBV6-1, the J call TRBJ1-1; TRBD1 might be the D (6 bases). The CDR3 has 14 residues. Germline-derived CDR1 and CDR2 are MNHNS and SASEGT. Between the trimmed V and J ends, which lost 1 base and 4 bases, there was a span of 10 bases. CDR3 nucleotides: TGTGCCAGCAGTGAAGTGGGGGCGGGCACTGAAGCTTTCTTT. Its protein is CASSEVGAGTEAFF.

This clone appeared a few times. The V gene is TRBV6-7, the J gene TRBJ2-7; no clear D gene. TRBV6-7 is filed as an ORF, its function uncertain. V was cut by 3 bases and J by 2 bases, with 14 bases left in between. The CDR3 is 15 amino acids. The CDR3 DNA reads TGTGCCAGCAGTTATGATGTGGGGTCCACCTACGAGCAGTACTTC. Encoded protein: CASSYDVGSTYEQYF.

In this sample, this clone turned up many times. The chain recombines TRBV11-3 with TRBJ2-1; 9 bases are shared with TRBD2. V trimming: 5 bases; J trimming: 7 bases; junction bases outside the gene matches: 12. The CDR3 runs 16 residues. CDR1 SGHNT and CDR2 YENEEA come from the germline V gene. CDR3 sequence: CASSPTGGGAYNEQFF. CDR3 nucleotides: TGTGCCAGCAGCCCCACTGGCGGGGGGGCGTATAATGAGCAGTTCTTC. Together with reference TRBV11-3 and TRBJ2-1, the CDR3 gives the full variable domain: EAGVVQSPRYKIIEKKQPVAFWCNPISGHNTLYWYLQNLGQGPELLIRYENEEAVDDSQLPKDRFSAERLKGVDSTLKIQPAELGDSAVYLCASSPTGGGAYNEQFFGPGTRLTVL.

J is TRBJ1-1 and V is TRBV30; 7 nucleotides match TRBD1. Germline V gene lookup returns CDR1 GTSNPN and CDR2 SVGIG (reference sequence). Unmatched junction bases numbered 5, after V lost 0 bases and J lost 4 bases. This CDR3 has 14 residues. In DNA form, the CDR3 reads TGTGCCTGGAGTGTAGTACCAGGGGGCACTGAAGCTTTCTTT. Protein: CAWSVVPGGTEAFF.

This clone has only a few counts. At one end, the junction sequence differs from germline, possibly due to a read error. The J gene is TRBJ2-5, the V gene TRBV11-3; 9 positions agree with TRBD2. Germline V gives CDR1 SGHNT, CDR2 YENEEA. The CDR3 loop spans 15 amino acids. The CDR3 protein is CASSLQRGVRETQYF. CDR3 coding DNA: TGTGCTAGCAGCTTGCAGCGGGGGGTACGAGAGACCCAGTACTTC.

Ten or more counts support this clone. The chain couples TRBV12-2 to TRBJ2-7; the table's D call TRBD1 went unverified against the DNA. TRBV12-2 has pseudogene status. This CDR3 spans 14 amino acids. The CDR3: CATSSQGTTYEQYF. Written as DNA, the CDR3 is TGTGCCACCTCTTCTCAGGGGACAACCTACGAGCAGTACTTC.

This clone has more than one count but fewer than ten. The gene calls are TRBV28 and TRBJ2-7, with D uncertain. Trimming removed 6 bases at V and 2 bases at J, with 11 bases between. There are 13 residues in the CDR3. The germline CDR1 and CDR2 sequences are MDHEN and SYDVKM. CDR3 amino acids: CASRPGSTYEQYF. Here the CDR3 DNA reads TGTGCCAGCAGGCCAGGATCCACCTACGAGCAGTACTTC. The whole variable domain, remainder taken from reference TRBV28 and TRBJ2-7, is DVKVTQSSRYLVKRTGEKVFLECVQDMDHENMFWYRQDPGLGLRLIYFSYDVKMKEKGDIPEGYSVSREKKERFSLILESASTNQTSMYLCASRPGSTYEQYFGPGTRLTVT.

This clone was seen only a few times. The rearrangement uses TRBV6-8 and TRBJ2-5, with TRBD2 identical over 9 bases. After removal of 6 bases from V and 0 bases from J, the junction contained 8 bases not matched to a gene. The CDR3 is 16 amino acids. From germline, CDR1 is MNHGY and CDR2 SAAAGT. The CDR3, as DNA: TGTGCCAGCAGATACATAGCGGGGGTGTACCAAGAGACCCAGTACTTC. This codes for CASRYIAGVYQETQYF.

The CDR3 spells CASSLAVKAGELFF. The DNA for the CDR3 is TGCGCCAGCAGCTTGGCCGTAAAGGCCGGGGAGCTGTTTTTT. V is TRBV5-1 and J is TRBJ2-2, with no clear D. Germline CDR1 and CDR2: SGHRS and YFSETQ. Between the trimmed V and J ends, which lost 0 bases and 6 bases, there was a span of 9 bases. This CDR3 comprises 14 residues.

The table lists this clone with a few counts. The gene calls are TRBV28 and TRBJ1-5, with a tentative D call TRBD1 (6 bases). V lost 6 bases to trimming and J lost 5 bases, with 14 bases between them. CDR1 and CDR2 from the germline V gene are MDHEN and SYDVKM. The CDR3 covers 14 residues. The CDR3 protein is CASSPRGFDQPQHF. The CDR3 DNA reads TGTGCCAGCAGCCCCAGGGGCTTCGATCAGCCCCAGCATTTT.

The chain combines TRBV10-3 with TRBJ1-4, with no clear D. Germline CDR1 ENHRY, CDR2 SYGVKD. V was pared by 10 bases and J by 3 bases, with 15 bases between. This CDR3 has 14 amino acids. In DNA, the CDR3 is TGTGCCAGCGCCAAAGGATGGGCTAATGAAAAACTGTTTTTT. Protein product: CASAKGWANEKLFF.

This clone was counted a few times. The chain employs TRBV6-8 and TRBJ2-5, with 9 nucleotides matching TRBD1. The CDR3 extends over 15 amino acids. The germline CDR1 and CDR2 sequences are MNHGY and SAAAGT. V was clipped by 5 bases and J by 1 base; unmatched bases: 5. In DNA, the CDR3 is TGTGCCAGCAGTCCGACGGGACAGGGCCAAGAGACCCAGTACTTC. Protein: CASSPTGQGQETQYF.

This clone occurred a few times. The V call is TRBV30, the J call TRBJ1-5, with a possible D match to TRBD1 (6 bases). Germline lookup yields CDR1 GTSNPN and CDR2 SVGIG (reference sequence). The CDR3 is 15 residues long. Between the trimmed V and J ends, which lost 5 bases and 1 base, there was a span of 15 bases. The CDR3 region is CAWRRHGGSNQPQHF. The CDR3, as DNA: TGTGCCTGGCGCCGCCACGGGGGCAGCAATCAGCCCCAGCATTTT.

This clone has only a few counts. V and J are TRBV11-3 and TRBJ2-2; tentatively, D is TRBD1 or TRBD2 (5 bases each). V was cut by 4 bases and J by 6 bases, with 12 bases left in between. The germline gives CDR1 SGHNT, CDR2 YENEEA. CDR3 length: 14 residues. CDR3: CASSSGTGPGELFF. CDR3 DNA: TGTGCCAGCAGCTCGGGGACGGGACCCGGGGAGCTGTTTTTT.

The chain joins TRBV5-1 to TRBJ1-6; D not resolved. This CDR3 is built from 16 residues. Germline CDR1 and CDR2: SGHRS and YFSETQ. Trimming removed 2 bases at V and 0 bases at J, with 9 bases between. The CDR3 region is CASSFSGSSYNSPLHF. The CDR3 DNA sequence: TGCGCCAGCAGCTTCTCGGGGAGCTCCTATAATTCACCCCTCCACTTT.

This clone is deemed medium-sized. The chain carries TRBV19 and TRBJ2-5; 10 bases fit TRBD2. J lost 1 base, V lost 2 bases, and 4 bases had no gene match. Germline V gives CDR1 LNHDA, CDR2 SQIVND (reference sequence). The CDR3 extends over 16 amino acids. The CDR3, as DNA: TGTGCCAGTAGTATATCGGCTAGCGGGGGCCAAGAGACCCAGTACTTC. Amino acid sequence: CASSISASGGQETQYF. The full variable domain, in which reference TRBV19 and TRBJ2-5 provide the parts outside the CDR3, is DGGITQSPKYLFRKEGQNVTLSCEQNLNHDAMYWYRQDPGQGLRLIYYSQIVNDFQKGDIAEGYSVSREKKESFPLTVTSAQKNPTAFYLCASSISASGGQETQYFGPGTRLLVL.

This clone was found many times. The chain has TRBV11-3 and TRBJ1-6; D unclear. CDR1 is SGHNT and CDR2 is YENEEA in the germline V gene. The CDR3 consists of 15 residues. The V end was cut by 5 bases, the J end by 3 bases, with 11 bases between. CDR3 in DNA: TGTGCCAGCAGCCCCGGACTCAGCTATAATTCACCCCTCCACTTT. This gives the protein CASSPGLSYNSPLHF.

The count of this clone is one. The chain employs TRBV30 and TRBJ1-1, with TRBD1 matching over 9 bases. Trimming removed 3 bases from V and 4 bases from J; junction bases left unmatched: 3. The germline CDR1 and CDR2 sequences are GTSNPN and SVGIG (reference sequence). CDR3 length: 13 residues. The CDR3 nucleotides read TGTGCCTGGAGGGGACAGGGAGTCACTGAAGCTTTCTTT. Translation: CAWRGQGVTEAFF.